The clone carrying this T cell receptor (beta chain) was seen a few times. The antigen remains unidentified. V shed 0 bases and J shed 3 bases, with 5 bases lying between them. Germline CDR1 reads GTSNPN; CDR2 reads SVGIG (reference sequence). CDR3 size: 13 residues. PCR was run on genomic DNA. Amplification of the beta chain CDR3 used 30 forward and 13 reverse multiplex primers. TCRdb used MiXCR to reprocess the multiplex PCR reads, holding one entry per CDR3 protein. The sample has 280,000 or so distinct CDR3 sequences; roughly 50% are singletons. These data come from a study of type 1 and type 2 diabetes patients. Study-level information: Magnetic bead positive selection isolated CD4+ or CD8+ T cells from PBMCs. Study-level points and caveats: Some T1D-only expanded clones might appear in more T2D or control samples. Type 2 diabetes and control V and J usage correlated highly, around 0.97.

Diabetic patients met standard criteria for type 1 or type 2 diabetes. The rearrangement links TRBV30 to TRBJ2-2; tentatively, D is TRBD1 (5 bases). This TCR was sampled from a man between 18 and 35 years old with type 2 diabetes. The specimen was peripheral blood mononuclear cells (PBMCs). The CDR3 bases are TGTGCCTGGAGTGTACAGGACACCGGGGAGCTGTTTTTT. It encodes CAWSVQDTGELFF.